This TCR beta chain was recovered during a study of regulatory T cells in long-lasting Graves disease. Overall study results and limits: Patients with persistent disease showed a bias toward TRBV28, TRBJ1-2 and TRBJ2-5. With under 3,500 shared public clonotypes, persistent patients exceeded new patients, who shared about a thousand.

As for this clonotype: Its antigen is not known.

According to the study, TCR beta libraries were built with iRepertoire HTBI primers and CDR3-region Arm-PCR. TCRdb reanalysed the multiplex PCR reads using MiXCR and keeps one entry per CDR3 protein. The table lists approximately 470,000 distinct CDR3 sequences, around 15% of them singletons, with approximately 12% in the top ten. The CDR3 contains 14 residues. After removal of 5 bases from V and 7 bases from J, the junction contained 7 bases not matched to a gene. Germline assignment: CDR1 MNHEY and CDR2 SVGEGT. Time point meaning: newly diagnosed GD, antithyroid drugs for less than 3 months. The TCR library was made from RNA extracted from PBMCs. This sample was also put to use in a study of T cells in Graves' hyperthyroidism and ophthalmopathy. That paper notes: Appearing also in blood were most of the thyroid clonotypes expanded above 0.001. Ophthalmopathy could be told apart from stable hyperthyroidism with a 13 V-J model.

Source: peripheral blood mononuclear cells (PBMCs), taken at new diagnosis, from a patient treated with antithyroid drugs. The V gene is TRBV6-2 or TRBV6-3, the J gene TRBJ2-3; 9 nucleotides agree with TRBD2. The sequence was collected from a man aged 40-49 years with Graves disease. The CDR3 coding sequence is TGTGCCAGCAGTGCGCGGGAGGGCCGGAATACGCAGTATTTT. The encoded protein is CASSAREGRNTQYF.